These 26 T cell receptor beta chains were all obtained from the same sample, sequenced in a study of blood T cells in healthy people across ages. A second PCR, run for about 7 to 11 cycles, used a sample-barcoded 5' primer plus a J-beta primer mix. TCRdb analysed the 5' RACE reads with MiXCR anew, one entry per CDR3 protein. The data contain about 760,000 distinct CDR3 sequences, roughly three fifths of them seen just once; the ten biggest clones take up around 25%. The specimen was blood. These receptors originate from a man aged 40-49 years in good health.

The chain recombines TRBV12-3 or TRBV12-4 with TRBJ1-2; D is unresolved. The CDR3 runs 13 residues. V was cut by 2 bases and J by 3 bases, with 7 bases left in between. The CDR3 loop reads CASSLTLYYGYTF. The CDR3 DNA reads as TGTGCCAGCAGTTTAACTCTGTACTATGGCTACACCTTC.

J is TRBJ2-1 and V is TRBV7-3; D ambiguous. The germline V and J ends were trimmed by 0 bases and 1 base, with 7 bases remaining between them. Germline V gene sequence: CDR1 SGHTA, CDR2 FQGTGA. This CDR3 has 15 amino acids. The CDR3 DNA sequence: TGTGCCAGCAGCTTAACCAGTACTTCCTACAATGAGCAGTTCTTC. Amino acids: CASSLTSTSYNEQFF.

The genes are TRBV25-1 and TRBJ2-3; unclear D gene. V lost 3 bases and J lost 8, with 9 bases in between. The CDR3 covers 12 residues. CDR1 is MGHDK, CDR2 SYGVNS, per germline. In nucleotides, the CDR3 is TGTGCCAGCAGTGACGGTTCTGGTACGCAGTATTTT. Protein: CASSDGSGTQYF.

The chain couples TRBV3-1 to TRBJ2-7; maybe TRBD1 (6 bases). The tail of the sequence fits TRBJ2-5 better, so the J call may be wrong. The CDR3 covers 17 residues. CDR1 is LGHDT and CDR2 is YNNKEL in the germline V gene (reference sequence). The CDR3 protein is CASSQDLGQGIGETQYF. The CDR3 region has the DNA TGTGCCAGCAGCCAAGATCTAGGGCAGGGGATAGGAGAGACCCAGTACTTC.

This sequence joins TRBV5-1 and TRBJ2-1, with D unresolved. CDR1 is SGHRS, CDR2 YFSETQ, per germline. The CDR3 covers 13 residues. The germline V and J ends were trimmed by 0 bases and 8 bases, with 9 bases remaining between them. As DNA, the CDR3 is TGCGCCAGCAGCTTGGCCCTTGGCCATGAGCAGTTCTTC. This sequence encodes CASSLALGHEQFF.

In this sample, this clonotype turned up a few times. The chain links TRBV24-1 to TRBJ2-4, with D possibly matching TRBD1 (5 bases). CDR3 size: 15 residues. Germline V gene sequence: CDR1 KGHDR, CDR2 SFDVKD. Trimming removed 9 bases at V and 3 bases at J, with 17 bases between. CDR3 sequence reads: CATEGIRAGKNIQYF. The CDR3 coding sequence is TGTGCCACCGAAGGGATCAGGGCCGGCAAAAACATTCAGTACTTC.

This clonotype was counted at least ten times. One end of the junction varies from germline; a read error may be responsible. This chain links TRBV4-2 with TRBJ2-3; D gene uncertain. CDR1 is LGHNA and CDR2 is YNFKEQ in the germline V gene. This CDR3 contains 13 residues. The CDR3 DNA is TGTGCCAGCAGTCAAGAGAGCACAGATACGCAGTATTTT. Protein: CASSQESTDTQYF.

The rearrangement uses TRBV20-1 and TRBJ2-5; 7 nucleotides agree with TRBD1. This CDR3 is built from 14 residues. With V trimmed by 1 base and J by 2 bases, 4 bases remained unmatched. Per germline, CDR1 DFQATT and CDR2 SNEGSKA (reference sequence). CDR3 sequence: CSARAGTAQETQYF. The DNA of the CDR3 is TGCAGTGCTAGAGCGGGGACAGCACAAGAGACCCAGTACTTC.

Points on this clonotype: An end of the junction does not agree with germline; a read error may underlie this. V and J are TRBV29-1 and TRBJ2-4; TRBD1 might be the D (6 bases). This CDR3 spans 15 amino acids. Germline CDR1 SQVTM, CDR2 ANQGSEA. The CDR3, as DNA: TGCAGCGTTCGACTCTACAGGGCGTCCAAAGACATTCAGTACTTC. It encodes CSVRLYRASKDIQYF.

J is TRBJ2-1 and V is TRBV5-4, with 8 positions matching TRBD2. V was clipped by 0 bases and J by 9 bases; unmatched bases: 8. This CDR3 is built from 15 residues. Germline loops: CDR1 SGHNT, CDR2 YYREEE (reference sequence). In nucleotides, the CDR3 is TGTGCCAGCAGCTTGGCGGGAGGGCCGTCCGGTGAGCAGTTCTTC. Translated: CASSLAGGPSGEQFF.

This sequence joins TRBV7-2 and TRBJ1-4; the match to TRBD1 covers 7 bases. The CDR3 extends over 14 amino acids. V was clipped by 1 base and J by 8 bases; unmatched bases: 4. Germline CDR1 reads SGHTA; CDR2 reads FQGNSA. The CDR3 sequence: CASSLVPGGEKLFF. The CDR3 DNA follows: TGTGCCAGCAGCTTAGTCCCAGGGGGAGAAAAACTGTTTTTT.

The chain recombines TRBV7-9 with TRBJ2-1, with a weak D call TRBD2 (5 bases). V lost 5 bases, J lost 5 bases, and 10 bases lay in between. CDR1 and CDR2 from the germline V gene are SEHNR and FQNEAQ (reference sequence). CDR3 length equals 13 residues. Here the CDR3 reads CASSQPGNNEQFF. The CDR3 DNA follows: TGTGCCAGCAGCCAACCGGGGAACAATGAGCAGTTCTTC.

CDR3 bases: TGTGCCAGCAGCTTAAGCCTAGCGGAATACAATGAGCAGTTCTTC. Translating gives CASSLSLAEYNEQFF. The chain uses TRBV7-2 and TRBJ2-1; 7 nucleotides agree with TRBD2. J gave up 4 bases and V 2 bases, and 5 bases lay outside the gene matches. The V gene's germline CDR1 is SGHTA and CDR2 FQGNSA. The CDR3 is 15 residues long.

Only a few counts were recorded for this clonotype. The chain recombines TRBV12-3 or TRBV12-4 with TRBJ2-1, with D possibly being TRBD1 or TRBD2 (5 bases each). Trimming cost V 6 bases and J 6 bases, with 21 bases left between them. This CDR3 has 16 amino acids. The chain's CDR3 is CASSLPAGTASNEQFF. The CDR3 region has the DNA TGTGCCAGCAGCCTTCCCGCCGGGACCGCTAGCAATGAGCAGTTCTTC.

This clonotype was seen once. J is TRBJ1-2 and V is TRBV6-5; tentatively, D is TRBD1 (5 bases). Between the trimmed V and J ends, which lost 6 bases and 3 bases, there was a span of 8 bases. Germline CDR1 MNHEY, CDR2 SVGAGI. The CDR3 consists of 12 residues. CDR3 DNA sequence: TGTGCCAGCAGCGGGGGACACTATGGCTACACCTTC. Its protein product is CASSGGHYGYTF.

This clonotype has just a few counts. The chain combines TRBV2 with TRBJ2-7; D is unresolved. V lost 1 base and J 12 bases, leaving 7 bases between the germline ends. Germline loops: CDR1 SNHLY, CDR2 FYNNEI. The CDR3 is made up of 10 amino acids. This CDR3 is CASSEGAAYF. The CDR3 nucleotides are TGTGCCAGCAGTGAAGGGGCTGCGTACTTC.

V gene TRBV12-3 or TRBV12-4 combines with J gene TRBJ2-5, with TRBD1 matching over 7 bases. This CDR3 contains 15 residues. With V trimmed by 6 bases and J by 5 bases, 12 bases remained unmatched. Here the CDR3 DNA reads TGTGCCAGCAGGCCGGGACAGAGTCAGGGGGAGACCCAGTACTTC. Its protein is CASRPGQSQGETQYF.

The chain recombines TRBV28 with TRBJ2-7, with 10 bases matching TRBD1. Per germline, CDR1 MDHEN and CDR2 SYDVKM. V lost 6 bases to trimming and J lost 0 bases; unmatched junction nucleotides: 5. This CDR3 contains 15 residues. For the CDR3, the DNA is TGTGCCAGCAGCCTGGACAGGGGGGACTCCTACGAGCAGTACTTC. Protein sequence: CASSLDRGDSYEQYF.

Worth noting for this clonotype: Its ends do not fully match the called genes, so a read error is possible. The rearrangement uses TRBV7-8 and TRBJ2-1; D is unresolved. CDR1 and CDR2 from the germline V gene are SGHVS and FQNEAQ. This CDR3 spans 13 amino acids. The CDR3 loop reads CASSLMTYNEQFF. The CDR3 region has the DNA TGTGCCAGCAGCTTAATGACCTACAACGAGCAGTTCTTC.

This chain joins TRBV10-3 and TRBJ2-2; 14 bases are shared with TRBD2. Germline V gives CDR1 ENHRY, CDR2 SYGVKD. V dropped 3 bases and J dropped 7; count of bases not matched to a gene: 4. This CDR3 region has 16 residues. For the CDR3, the DNA is TGTGCCATCAGTGATGGGACTAGCGGGGGACACGGGGAGCTGTTTTTT. Its translation: CAISDGTSGGHGELFF.

The rearrangement joins TRBV5-1 to TRBJ1-1, with D uncertain. CDR3 length equals 14 residues. V was clipped by 0 bases and J by 1 base, with 7 bases between them. The germline V gene encodes CDR1 SGHRS and CDR2 YFSETQ. Here the CDR3 DNA reads TGCGCCAGCAGCTTGGGGGCAGAGAACACTGAAGCTTTCTTT. Encoded protein: CASSLGAENTEAFF. Together with reference TRBV5-1 and TRBJ1-1, the CDR3 gives the full variable domain: KAGVTQTPRYLIKTRGQQVTLSCSPISGHRSVSWYQQTPGQGLQFLFEYFSETQRNKGNFPGRFSGRQFSNSRSEMNVSTLELGDSALYLCASSLGAENTEAFFGQGTRLTVV.

V is TRBV20-1 and J is TRBJ2-3; TRBD2 might be the D (6 bases). Germline loops: CDR1 DFQATT, CDR2 SNEGSKA (reference sequence). CDR3 length equals 15 residues. V lost 6 bases and J lost 2, with 18 bases in between. CDR3 in amino acids: CSAILGREITDTQYF. The DNA for the CDR3 is TGCAGTGCCATCCTGGGGCGGGAAATCACAGATACGCAGTATTTT.

The chain employs TRBV28 and TRBJ2-6; tentatively, D is TRBD1 (5 bases). CDR1 is MDHEN, CDR2 SYDVKM, per germline. Trimming took 7 bases from V and 0 from J, leaving 10 bases between them. CDR3 length equals 15 residues. CDR3 sequence reads: CASMVTDSGANVLTF. In DNA form, the CDR3 reads TGTGCCAGCATGGTGACAGACTCTGGGGCCAACGTCCTGACTTTC.

The rearrangement joins TRBV6-1 to TRBJ1-2; TRBD1 aligns across 12 bases. Unmatched junction bases numbered 10, after V lost 2 bases and J lost 6 bases. Looked up from germline, CDR1 is MNHNS and CDR2 is SASEGT. The CDR3 has 17 amino acids. This CDR3 is CASSETGQGASRDGYTF. CDR3 DNA sequence: TGTGCCAGCAGTGAAACGGGACAGGGGGCCTCAAGGGATGGCTACACCTTC.

The V call is TRBV21-1, the J call TRBJ2-7. TRBV21-1 is an annotated pseudogene. CDR3 length: 14 residues. The CDR3 sequence: CASSKAKGSYEQYF. DNA of the CDR3: TGTGCCAGCAGCAAGGCAAAGGGTTCCTACGAGCAGTACTTC.

V usage is TRBV19 and J usage is TRBJ1-4; possibly TRBD1 for D (6 bases). The CDR3 runs 17 residues. V was shortened by 3 bases and J by 0 bases, with 14 bases between the two germline ends. In germline, CDR1 is LNHDA, CDR2 SQIVND (reference sequence). As DNA, the CDR3 is TGTGCCAGTAGTATTGAGGACAGCATTACAACTAATGAAAAACTGTTTTTT. This encodes CASSIEDSITTNEKLFF.